The 14 T cell receptor beta chains given below trace back to one sample, sequenced in a study of low-dose radiotherapy and immunotherapy resistance in tumors. Time point denoted: after trial treatment. Documented treatment: LDRT plus nivolumab, ipilimumab, low-dose cyclophosphamide and aspirin (RACIN trial). Primers targeting TRAV and TRBV primed first-strand cDNA, covering alpha and beta chains. Both a constant-region primer and a V-primer adapter served to amplify TCRs across roughly 20 PCR cycles. Each CDR3 protein is one row after TCRdb ran MiXCR on the reads. The table shows tens of thousands of distinct CDR3 sequences, with roughly 20% occurring only once. The material was PBMCs, obtained after low-dose radiotherapy plus immunotherapy. All receptors come from a female donor with ovarian cancer.

This clonotype was seen many times. V gene TRBV20-1 combines with J gene TRBJ2-1, with D perhaps TRBD2 (6 bases). V lost 6 bases and J 4 bases, leaving 13 bases between the germline ends. The CDR3 contains 13 residues. The germline gives CDR1 DFQATT, CDR2 SNEGSKA (reference sequence). The CDR3 DNA reads TGCAGTGCCCCGGAGGGAAATTACAATGAGCAGTTCTTC. Its protein product is CSAPEGNYNEQFF.

This clonotype is categorized as medium-sized. The chain joins TRBV6-6 to TRBJ2-3; 10 nucleotides agree with TRBD1. V shed 0 bases, J shed 2 bases, and the junction held 5 bases outside the gene matches. This CDR3 is built from 17 residues. Germline CDR1 and CDR2: MNHNY and SVGAGI (reference sequence). CDR3 loop: CASSYSPGTGVTDTQYF. As DNA, the CDR3 is TGTGCCAGCAGTTACTCACCTGGGACAGGGGTCACAGATACGCAGTATTTT.

To note about this clonotype: A read error likely explains this, since a far larger clone differs by one base. The genes are TRBV6-7 and TRBJ2-1, with TRBD1 matching over 8 bases. TRBV6-7 belongs to the ORF category, with a function that is uncertain. The CDR3 extends over 16 amino acids. Trimming removed 8 bases from V and 3 bases from J; junction bases left unmatched: 12. Here the CDR3 DNA reads TGTGCCAGCCCCCTTTCCGGGACAGGTGTCTACAATGAGCAGTTCTTC. Amino acid sequence: CASPLSGTGVYNEQFF.

The table lists this clonotype with many counts. This chain joins TRBV20-1 and TRBJ2-1, with TRBD2 as a possible D gene (5 bases). Germline V gene data show CDR1 as DFQATT and CDR2 as SNEGSKA (reference sequence). This CDR3 region has 13 residues. Deletions cut 4 bases from V and 3 bases from J, with 10 bases between. CDR3 bases: TGCAGTGCTACCGGGATGATCTACAATGAGCAGTTCTTC. This translates into CSATGMIYNEQFF.

This CDR3 is CASSYVGADKAFF. The CDR3 DNA is TGTGCCAGCAGTTACGTCGGGGCTGACAAAGCTTTCTTT. The chain combines TRBV27 with TRBJ1-1; D might be TRBD1 (5 bases). Trimming cost V 4 bases and J 9 bases, with 15 bases left between them. Per germline, CDR1 MNHEY and CDR2 SMNVEV (reference sequence). The CDR3 has 13 residues.

The V gene is TRBV28, the J gene TRBJ2-1; no reliable D call. V dropped 10 bases and J dropped 8 bases, with 12 bases sitting between them. The CDR3 consists of 11 residues. CDR1 is MDHEN, CDR2 SYDVKM, per germline. CDR3 DNA: TGTGCCACCACGCAAACGCATGAGCAGTTCTTC. Translation: CATTQTHEQFF.

This clonotype was seen repeatedly, ten times or more. The gene calls are TRBV4-1 and TRBJ1-1; no clear D. The CDR3 is made up of 15 amino acids. Germline CDR1 is MGHRA and CDR2 is YSYEKL. V lost 0 bases, J lost 4 bases, and 12 bases lay in between. The CDR3 loop is CASSQDQARLTEAFF. The CDR3 DNA reads as TGCGCCAGCAGCCAAGATCAAGCACGCCTCACTGAAGCTTTCTTT.

This clonotype was seen once. The DNA is left out, because the CDR3 cannot be placed on it with certainty; the CDR3 is given as TCRdb lists it. V usage is TRBV10-3 and J usage is TRBJ2-7; the D segment call TRBD2 is taken from the table without a DNA check. With termini counted, the CDR3 has 23 amino acids. Per germline, CDR1 ENHRY and CDR2 SYGVKD. CDR3 sequence reads: CAISDSGFYLCAWRRTSSYEQYF.

Ten or more counts support this clonotype. The chain uses TRBV7-6 and TRBJ2-7, with 9 bases lining up with TRBD1. V was pared by 1 base and J by 3 bases, with 4 bases of the junction left unmatched. Germline V CDR1 and CDR2: SGHVS, FNYEAQ. The CDR3 has 15 residues. CDR3 nucleotide sequence: TGTGCCAGCAGCTTAGGGGGACAGGGCAGCTACGAGCAGTACTTC. It codes for CASSLGGQGSYEQYF.

This clonotype was picked up many times. V usage is TRBV12-3 or TRBV12-4 and J usage is TRBJ1-3; a weak D match, TRBD1 (6 bases). Deletions cut 2 bases from V and 0 bases from J, with 8 bases between. This CDR3 has 15 residues. CDR3 in amino acids: CASSLRTASGNTIYF. CDR3 in DNA: TGTGCCAGCAGTTTACGGACAGCCTCTGGAAACACCATATATTTT.

This clonotype has a count of ten or more. V usage is TRBV2 and J usage is TRBJ2-5; no reliable D call. CDR3 length: 13 amino acids. Germline CDR1 reads SNHLY; CDR2 reads FYNNEI. DNA of the CDR3: TGTGCGGCGAGACGGGTACCCCAAGAGACCCAGTACTTC. Its translation is CAARRVPQETQYF.

This clonotype appeared a few times. The CDR3 sequence is CASSPFGVTYYEQYF. The CDR3 DNA sequence: TGTGCCAGCAGCCCCTTCGGGGTAACCTACTACGAGCAGTACTTC. The rearrangement joins TRBV28 to TRBJ2-7, with D perhaps TRBD2 (5 bases). Per the germline V gene, CDR1 is MDHEN and CDR2 is SYDVKM. Trimming left V 6 bases short and J 3 bases short, with 18 bases between. This CDR3 comprises 15 residues.

This clonotype was seen ten or more times. The CDR3 sequence is CASSMTGGRTEAFF. Here the CDR3 DNA reads TGTGCCAGTAGTATGACAGGGGGCCGCACTGAAGCTTTCTTT. This chain joins TRBV19 and TRBJ1-1; TRBD1 matches 10 bases. Looked up from germline, CDR1 is LNHDA and CDR2 is SQIVND (reference sequence). This CDR3 contains 14 residues. J gave up 4 bases and V 3 bases, and 2 bases lay outside the gene matches.

This clonotype was seen ten or more times. The CDR3 DNA reads as TGTGCCAGCAGCCAGGTAGCCGGGGGTGAGCAGTTCTTC. Translated, it gives CASSQVAGGEQFF. V and J are TRBV3-1 and TRBJ2-1, with D perhaps matching TRBD2 (6 bases). This CDR3 is 13 amino acids long. The ends were cut back, 3 bases at V and 9 bases at J, with 12 bases in the middle. CDR1 and CDR2 (germline): LGHDT, YNNKEL (reference sequence).